The source of this T cell receptor (beta chain) is a study of T cell responses to AZD1222 COVID-19 vaccine. Overall study results and limits: Spike-specific TCR breadth and depth went up after people got two AZD1222 doses. The donor cohort was predominantly white British with a female majority, and clonal diversity may have been underestimated. Baseline seropositivity characterized only a handful of AZD1222 recipients.

A word on this clone: Its target is unknown.

V was pared by 9 bases and J by 5 bases, with 14 bases between. The germline V gene has CDR1 MDHEN and CDR2 SYDVKM. This CDR3 has 13 amino acids. TCRdb keeps only in-frame clones here, not all; method: immunoSEQ multiplex PCR. The sample holds tens of thousands of clones, 87% seen once. Sequencing used peripheral blood, obtained on day 0 of AZD1222 vaccination. This TCR was sampled from an adult in good health. The chain is built from TRBV28 and TRBJ1-5; no firm D call. The CDR3 protein is CARVCWEDQPQHF. The CDR3, as DNA: TGTGCCAGGGTATGTTGGGAGGATCAGCCCCAGCATTTT.